This T cell receptor (beta chain) was profiled in a study of type 1 and type 2 diabetes patients. The wider study: Participants included type 1 and type 2 diabetes patients plus nondiabetic controls. T cells were magnetically sorted from PBMCs as CD4+ or CD8+ subsets. Whole-study results and caveats: A median of one highly-expanded CD4+ clone, covering around 4% of reads, occurred in type 2 diabetes.

Each diabetic donor fulfilled classification criteria for either type 1 or type 2. V lost 0 bases, J lost 2 bases, and 6 bases stayed unmatched. The CDR3 contains 17 residues. Germline V lookup: CDR1 MNHNY, CDR2 SVGAGI (reference sequence). PCR was run on genomic DNA. A primer set of 30 forward and 13 reverse primers amplified the CDR3. MiXCR, run by TCRdb on the multiplex PCR reads, gives a single entry per CDR3 protein. The sample lists about 270,000 distinct CDR3 sequences; more than 45% were seen once. On this clonotype: Its antigen is not identified.

This clonotype originated in a young man with type 2 diabetes. This rearrangement joins TRBV6-6 to TRBJ1-5, with 8 bases matching TRBD1. Specimen: peripheral blood mononuclear cells (PBMCs). CDR3 in DNA: TGTGCCAGCAGTTACTCCAGGGACAGGTCAGGCAATCAGCCCCAGCATTTT. Translated: CASSYSRDRSGNQPQHF.